One sample yielded the 27 T cell receptor beta chains listed below, sequenced in a study of a mutant IDH1 vaccine in newly diagnosed glioma. Time point in this sample: week 35, safety follow-up. The study gave 300 ug of mutant IDH1 20-mer peptide per vaccine dose, with topical imiquimod. No antigen is known for these receptors. Only in-frame clones appear in the TCRdb table, and some are missing; sequencing was by immunoSEQ multiplex PCR. The sample has 45,000 to 60,000 clones; around 89% are singletons. The sequenced sample was PBMCs, obtained from a glioma patient whose treatment included an IDH1 peptide vaccine. These TCRs come from a woman between 40 and 50 years old with glioma.

The rearrangement uses TRBV28 and TRBJ1-3; a weak D match, TRBD1 (6 bases). From germline, CDR1 is MDHEN and CDR2 SYDVKM. Deletions cut 8 bases from V and 0 bases from J, with 20 bases between. The CDR3 is 17 residues long. In nucleotides, the CDR3 is TGTGCCAGCGTAACCTCCCAGGGGTGGGGCTCTGGAAACACCATATATTTT. This sequence encodes CASVTSQGWGSGNTIYF.

The chain joins TRBV29-1 to TRBJ2-1, with 10 bases that match TRBD1. J lost 4 bases, V lost 7 bases, and 10 bases had no gene match. Looked up from germline, CDR1 is SQVTM and CDR2 is ANQGSEA. The CDR3 runs 15 residues. The CDR3 spells CSAKTGTGEYNEQFF. DNA of the CDR3: TGCAGCGCGAAAACCGGGACAGGGGAATACAATGAGCAGTTCTTC.

The CDR3 loop reads CATSGRGSRSYEQYF. The CDR3, as DNA: TGTGCCACCAGCGGGCGGGGTAGCCGATCGTACGAGCAGTACTTC. This sequence joins TRBV15 and TRBJ2-7; D is possibly TRBD2 (6 bases). Germline CDR1 is LNHNV and CDR2 is YYDKDF (reference sequence). V lost 5 bases, J lost 4 bases, and 18 bases lay in between. The CDR3 consists of 15 residues.

V and J are TRBV4-3 and TRBJ1-2; D unclear. Germline CDR1 reads LGHNA; CDR2 reads YSLEER. This CDR3 contains 13 residues. V was cut by 4 bases and J by 7 bases, with 13 bases left in between. CDR3 sequence: CASSPGPGRGYTF. The CDR3 region has the DNA TGCGCCAGCAGCCCCGGGCCAGGACGTGGCTACACCTTC.

The chain couples TRBV6-5 to TRBJ2-3, with TRBD1 identical over 11 bases. The CDR3 is 14 amino acids. Trimming cost V 6 bases and J 4 bases; bases outside gene matches: 3. Germline assignment: CDR1 MNHEY and CDR2 SVGAGI. DNA for the CDR3: TGTGCCAGCAGGGGACAGGGGGAGGCAGATACGCAGTATTTT. Its protein product is CASRGQGEADTQYF.

The chain recombines TRBV7-3 with TRBJ2-1, with TRBD2 as a possible D gene (6 bases). Trimming took 5 bases from V and 3 from J, leaving 14 bases between them. CDR3 size: 15 residues. Germline CDR1 and CDR2: SGHTA and FQGTGA. In nucleotides, the CDR3 is TGTGCCAGCAGCCAGGGATGGGGGGTCTACAATGAGCAGTTCTTC. It specifies CASSQGWGVYNEQFF.

The sample holds one count of this clone. The gene calls are TRBV6-1 and TRBJ1-5, with D possibly matching TRBD1 (6 bases). This CDR3 contains 14 residues. The V gene lost 1 base and the J gene lost 5 bases, with 9 bases spanning the gap. The germline CDR1 and CDR2 sequences are MNHNS and SASEGT. The CDR3 bases are TGTGCCAGCAGTGAAGGGGCAGGGGATCAGCCCCAGCATTTT. Protein: CASSEGAGDQPQHF.

V and J are TRBV7-6 and TRBJ2-2, with D perhaps TRBD1 (5 bases). The germline V gene has CDR1 SGHVS and CDR2 FNYEAQ. The CDR3 is 13 residues long. Deletions cut 7 bases from V and 1 base from J, with 7 bases between. The CDR3 coding sequence is TGTGCCAGCATCCAGGGGAACACCGGGGAGCTGTTTTTT. The encoded protein is CASIQGNTGELFF.

This clone showed up just once. CDR3 nucleotides: TGTGCCATCAGTGGAGGGACAGGGAGGGAGACCCAGTACTTC. It codes for CAISGGTGRETQYF. V usage is TRBV10-3 and J usage is TRBJ2-5, with 9 bases identical to TRBD1. After removal of 4 bases from V and 5 bases from J, the junction contained 5 bases not matched to a gene. The CDR3 spans 14 residues. Germline CDR1 ENHRY, CDR2 SYGVKD.

This clone was observed a few times. The CDR3 DNA is TGTGCCAGCAGCCAAGATCTGAGCTACGAGCAGTACTTC. Protein sequence: CASSQDLSYEQYF. The V gene is TRBV14, the J gene TRBJ2-7; no clear D. Germline V gene data show CDR1 as SGHDN and CDR2 as FVKESK. V lost 0 bases, J lost 3 bases, and 6 bases lay in between. The CDR3 runs to 13 residues. Filled out from reference TRBV14 and TRBJ2-7, the complete variable domain reads EAGVTQFPSHSVIEKGQTVTLRCDPISGHDNLYWYRRVMGKEIKFLLHFVKESKQDESGMPNNRFLAERTGGTYSTLKVQPAELEDSGVYFCASSQDLSYEQYFGPGTRLTVT.

This clone was seen a few times. The rearrangement uses TRBV7-9 and TRBJ2-7; 12 bases match TRBD2. The V segment lost 5 bases and the J segment 2 bases; nucleotides outside the gene matches: 1. This CDR3 is built from 14 residues. Germline loops: CDR1 SEHNR, CDR2 FQNEAQ (reference sequence). CDR3 sequence reads: CASSRTSGTYEQYF. DNA for the CDR3: TGTGCCAGCAGCCGGACTAGCGGGACCTACGAGCAGTACTTC.

The chain combines TRBV27 with TRBJ1-2; 8 nucleotides line up with TRBD1. The CDR3 runs 15 residues. The V segment lost 5 bases and the J segment 4 bases; nucleotides outside the gene matches: 9. In germline, CDR1 is MNHEY, CDR2 SMNVEV (reference sequence). DNA of the CDR3: TGTGCCAGCAGTACCTCTGGACAGGGACTCTATGGCTACACCTTC. Amino acid sequence: CASSTSGQGLYGYTF.

This rearrangement joins TRBV10-3 to TRBJ2-2, with D possibly being TRBD1 or TRBD2 (5 bases each). Germline loops: CDR1 ENHRY, CDR2 SYGVKD. The CDR3 has 15 amino acids. V shed 6 bases and J shed 5 bases, with 16 bases lying between them. In DNA form, the CDR3 reads TGTGCCATCAGGTCTTCAGGGAGTTCGACCGGGGAGCTGTTTTTT. Residues: CAIRSSGSSTGELFF.

This clone was detected only a few times. The genes are TRBV2 and TRBJ2-2; no clear D gene. The ends were cut back, 6 bases at V and 7 bases at J, with 6 bases in the middle. The CDR3 loop spans 11 amino acids. Germline CDR1 and CDR2: SNHLY and FYNNEI. DNA of the CDR3: TGTGCCAGCAGGCGCAGCGGGGAGCTGTTTTTT. Amino acids: CASRRSGELFF.

The chain recombines TRBV10-1 with TRBJ2-7, with 8 bases lining up with TRBD2. Germline V gene data show CDR1 as WNHNN and CDR2 as SYGVQD (reference sequence). The CDR3 extends over 14 amino acids. Trimming cost V 4 bases and J 6 bases; bases outside gene matches: 8. CDR3 region: CASSVKAAGGEQYF. CDR3 nucleotides: TGCGCCAGCAGTGTGAAAGCGGCGGGGGGCGAGCAGTACTTC.

V gene TRBV5-4 combines with J gene TRBJ1-1; D ambiguous. Trimming removed 2 bases at V and 3 bases at J, with 11 bases between. In germline, CDR1 is SGHNT, CDR2 YYREEE (reference sequence). The CDR3 contains 14 residues. The CDR3 reads CASSLRLGYTEAFF. The CDR3 DNA follows: TGTGCCAGCAGCTTACGATTGGGGTACACTGAAGCTTTCTTT.

The chain employs TRBV5-1 and TRBJ1-2; TRBD1 might be the D (6 bases). The CDR3 sequence is 15 residues long. V lost 3 bases and J 2 bases, leaving 14 bases between the germline ends. Germline V gives CDR1 SGHRS, CDR2 YFSETQ. The CDR3 loop is CASSYEGGINYGYTF. CDR3 in DNA: TGCGCCAGCAGCTATGAGGGGGGAATAAACTATGGCTACACCTTC.

The chain couples TRBV4-1 to TRBJ1-1, with 7 nucleotides matching TRBD1. The CDR3 covers 14 residues. Germline loops: CDR1 MGHRA, CDR2 YSYEKL. V shed 4 bases, J shed 1 base, and the junction held 3 bases outside the gene matches. CDR3 in amino acids: CASSRGTANTEAFF. Here the CDR3 DNA reads TGCGCCAGCAGCCGCGGGACAGCGAACACTGAAGCTTTCTTT.

The J gene is TRBJ2-7, the V gene TRBV5-4; D gene unclear. V lost 0 bases and J lost 2, with 6 bases in between. The length of the CDR3 is 13 residues. CDR1 is SGHNT and CDR2 is YYREEE in the germline V gene (reference sequence). The CDR3 bases are TGTGCCAGCAGCTTGGTAGGGACCTACGAGCAGTACTTC. Translation: CASSLVGTYEQYF.

The genes are TRBV9 and TRBJ1-2; a possible D gene is TRBD1 (6 bases). This CDR3 contains 17 residues. Looked up from germline, CDR1 is SGDLS and CDR2 is YYNGEE. Trimming shortened V by 4 bases and J by 3 bases, and 22 bases separated the two germline ends. This CDR3 reads CASSTGARGARYYGYTF. The DNA of the CDR3 is TGTGCCAGCAGCACCGGGGCCCGGGGGGCGAGGTACTATGGCTACACCTTC.

The chain couples TRBV6-5 to TRBJ1-2; 7 positions agree with TRBD1. The CDR3 loop spans 15 amino acids. CDR1 and CDR2 (germline): MNHEY, SVGAGI. V lost 6 bases, J lost 4 bases, and 11 bases stayed unmatched. The CDR3 loop reads CASSRDSQLGYGYTF. The CDR3 DNA sequence: TGTGCCAGCAGCCGGGACAGCCAACTTGGCTATGGCTACACCTTC.

The rearrangement joins TRBV4-1 to TRBJ2-5, with TRBD2 matching 9 bases. CDR1 is MGHRA, CDR2 YSYEKL, per germline. The length of the CDR3 is 15 residues. V was pared by 3 bases and J by 1 base, with 3 bases of the junction left unmatched. DNA of the CDR3: TGCGCCAGCAGCCACCTAGCGGGGTCCCAAGAGACCCAGTACTTC. Translation: CASSHLAGSQETQYF.

The rearrangement uses TRBV4-2 and TRBJ2-7; 9 positions match TRBD2. From germline, CDR1 is LGHNA and CDR2 YNFKEQ. The ends lost 0 bases at V and 5 bases at J; junction bases unmatched: 11. The CDR3 loop spans 17 amino acids. CDR3 nucleotide sequence: TGTGCCAGCAGCCAAGATTTCGGTTGGCGGGGGGGCCACGAGCAGTACTTC. Translated: CASSQDFGWRGGHEQYF.

This CDR3 is CASSQDSPLAVAKNIQYF. The DNA for the CDR3 is TGCGCCAGCAGCCAAGATTCCCCGTTAGCGGTAGCCAAAAACATTCAGTACTTC. The chain has TRBV4-1 and TRBJ2-4, with D possibly TRBD2 on 6 matching bases. Germline V gene data show CDR1 as MGHRA and CDR2 as YSYEKL. The length of the CDR3 is 18 residues. V dropped 0 bases and J dropped 0 bases, with 15 bases sitting between them.

This chain joins TRBV2 and TRBJ2-7, with D possibly called TRBD1 or TRBD2 (5 bases each). Looked up from germline, CDR1 is SNHLY and CDR2 is FYNNEI. V lost 4 bases to trimming and J lost 6 bases, with 16 bases between them. The CDR3 runs to 14 residues. The CDR3 is CASSVPLLGAEQYF. The CDR3 DNA follows: TGTGCCAGCAGTGTTCCCCTACTAGGGGCCGAGCAGTACTTC.

The V call is TRBV4-1, the J call TRBJ1-5, with 8 nucleotides matching TRBD1. In germline, CDR1 is MGHRA, CDR2 YSYEKL. J was trimmed by 4 bases and V by 2 bases; bases with no gene match: 10. The CDR3 sequence is 17 residues long. The CDR3 nucleotides are TGCGCCAGCAGCCAATCGACCGAGCAGGGGGCAAATCAGCCCCAGCATTTT. Translated: CASSQSTEQGANQPQHF.

This chain uses TRBV7-9 with TRBJ1-4; a possible D gene is TRBD1 (5 bases). CDR3 length: 15 amino acids. CDR1 and CDR2 from the germline V gene are SEHNR and FQNEAQ (reference sequence). The ends were cut back, 0 bases at V and 5 bases at J, with 10 bases in the middle. The CDR3 DNA reads TGTGCCAGCAGCTTAGCGCAGGGAGGAAATGAAAAACTGTTTTTT. Amino acid sequence: CASSLAQGGNEKLFF.